This T cell receptor (beta chain) is from a study of T cells expressing NK-cell markers. CDR3 length equals 16 residues. Germline lookup yields CDR1 SGHAT and CDR2 FQNNGV. Reanalyzing the 5' RACE reads, TCRdb keeps one entry per CDR3 protein, without DNA. The specimen's table records around 470,000 distinct CDR3 sequences. The chain uses TRBV11-2 and TRBJ1-3; the D call of TRBD1 rests on TCRdb alone, since no DNA is present to check it. Sequencing used blood T cells: a sorted CD56 or NKG2C T cell subset, CD4+ or CD8+ T cells, or bulk PBMC T cells (not recorded which). The origin of this receptor is a woman aged 45-65 years in good health. The CDR3 sequence is CASSPRGVHSGNTIYF.